Listed here are 3 T cell receptor beta chains from one sample, sequenced in a study of radiotherapy plus CTLA-4 blockade in lung cancer. Sequencing was performed with immunoSEQ multiplex PCR; in TCRdb, only in-frame clones are kept and a portion is missing. The table has roughly 90,000 clones, just over 85% seen once; the top ten hold 4.9%. This specimen consisted of peripheral blood, obtained from a patient treated with radiotherapy plus ipilimumab. These receptors originate from a human donor with non-small cell lung cancer that progressed on radiotherapy plus ipilimumab.

This clone has just one count. J is TRBJ2-1 and V is TRBV19; possible D gene TRBD1, 6 bases. The germline V and J ends were trimmed by 4 bases and 1 base, with 11 bases remaining between them. This CDR3 has 15 amino acids. The germline gives CDR1 LNHDA, CDR2 SQIVND (reference sequence). This CDR3 reads CASSNRARSYNEQFF. CDR3 bases: TGTGCCAGTAGTAACAGGGCCAGATCCTACAATGAGCAGTTCTTC.

V and J are TRBV6-6 and TRBJ2-5, with a possible D match to TRBD2 (6 bases). The V end lost 5 bases, the J end lost 3 bases, and 13 bases lay between the germline ends. The germline gives CDR1 MNHNY, CDR2 SVGAGI (reference sequence). The CDR3 is made up of 14 amino acids. CDR3 DNA sequence: TGTGCCAGCAGTGAGCCCGGGGGTAAAGAGACCCAGTACTTC. Translating it yields CASSEPGGKETQYF.

The CDR3 is CASSPYSGRADEQFF. CDR3 sequence (DNA): TGTGCCAGCAGCCCGTATAGCGGGAGGGCCGATGAGCAGTTCTTC. The rearrangement joins TRBV11-1 to TRBJ2-1; 11 bases are a match to TRBD2. V was pared by 5 bases and J by 8 bases, with 8 bases of the junction left unmatched. The CDR3 contains 15 residues. Germline V lookup: CDR1 SGHAT, CDR2 FQDESV (reference sequence).